In its sample, the clone carrying this TCR beta chain was seen once. Amplified TCR beta CDR3 regions derived from RNA transcripts. A set of HTBI primers served as the primers for a first-round RT-PCR of the TCR CDR3. TCRdb reprocessed the multiplex PCR reads with MiXCR, giving one entry per CDR3 protein. The data contain 500,000 or so distinct CDR3 sequences, 15% to 20% of them singletons. The sample belongs to a study of T cells in Graves' hyperthyroidism and ophthalmopathy. PBMCs were derived from more than 8 ml fresh peripheral blood. This CDR3 is 12 amino acids long. V shed 1 base and J 9 bases; nucleotides not matched to a gene: 2. Germline V gives CDR1 DFQATT, CDR2 SNEGSKA (reference sequence).

The TCR comes from a woman younger than 45 with Graves' ophthalmopathy. The material sequenced was blood. The V call is TRBV20-1, the J call TRBJ2-1; 8 bases align to TRBD2. In DNA form, the CDR3 reads TGCAGTGCTAGAGGACTAGCGTCTGAGCAGTTCTTC. This gives the protein CSARGLASEQFF.